These T cell receptor beta chains were read from a single sample in a study of blood T cell repertoires in COVID-19. Method: immunoSEQ multiplex PCR; TCRdb's copy keeps in-frame clones and lacks some. The table lists roughly 150,000 clones, around 90% of them singletons. Sample: peripheral blood. These receptors all come from a man aged 55 to 69 with active or convalescent COVID-19. The CDR3 runs from the conserved cysteine through the conserved F or W. The order of the fields is V gene, clone size, J gene, D gene, CDR3 protein, CDR3 DNA. A D gene is named only where the DNA matches it firmly. The listing skips clone size in some rows; elsewhere it reads once, few, many or a size class.

V gene: TRBV24-1; clone size: NA; J gene: TRBJ2-6; D gene: NA; CDR3 protein: CATSDSSSGANVLTF; CDR3 DNA: TGTGCCACCAGTGATTCGAGCTCTGGGGCCAACGTCCTGACTTTC
V gene: TRBV7-6; clone size: NA; J gene: TRBJ2-2; D gene: NA; CDR3 protein: CASSLSPDSTGELFF; CDR3 DNA: TGTGCCAGCAGCTTAAGTCCGGACAGCACCGGGGAGCTGTTTTTT
V gene: TRBV6-1; clone size: NA; J gene: TRBJ2-7; D gene: TRBD1; CDR3 protein: CASSEMMGQGRGEQYF; CDR3 DNA: TGTGCCAGCAGTGAAATGATGGGACAGGGGCGAGGTGAGCAGTACTTC
V gene: TRBV10-2; clone size: NA; J gene: TRBJ2-5; D gene: TRBD2; CDR3 protein: CASRSSGDQETQYF; CDR3 DNA: TGCGCCAGCAGATCGAGCGGGGACCAAGAGACCCAGTACTTC
V gene: TRBV2; clone size: NA; J gene: TRBJ1-1; D gene: NA; CDR3 protein: CASSATGYVTEAFF; CDR3 DNA: TGTGCCAGCAGTGCTACAGGGTACGTCACTGAAGCTTTCTTT
V gene: TRBV7-9; clone size: NA; J gene: TRBJ1-2; D gene: NA; CDR3 protein: CASSLDWTVYGYTF; CDR3 DNA: TGTGCCAGCAGCTTAGACTGGACTGTCTATGGCTACACCTTC
V gene: TRBV6-1; clone size: NA; J gene: TRBJ1-6; D gene: NA; CDR3 protein: CASSEILSGFYNSPLHF; CDR3 DNA: TGTGCCAGCAGTGAAATTCTCAGCGGTTTCTATAATTCACCCCTCCACTTT
V gene: TRBV6-2/TRBV6-3; clone size: once; J gene: TRBJ2-5; D gene: TRBD1; CDR3 protein: CASSYHLGTGGQETQYF; CDR3 DNA: TGTGCCAGCAGTTACCATCTCGGGACAGGGGGCCAAGAGACCCAGTACTTC
V gene: TRBV19; clone size: NA; J gene: TRBJ2-3; D gene: TRBD1; CDR3 protein: CASSIGDRGTDTQYF; CDR3 DNA: TGTGCCAGTAGTATAGGGGACAGGGGCACAGATACGCAGTATTTT
V gene: TRBV6-6; clone size: NA; J gene: TRBJ2-7; D gene: TRBD2; CDR3 protein: CASSPGTTYEQYF; CDR3 DNA: TGTGCCAGCAGTCCTGGGACTACCTACGAGCAGTACTTC
V gene: TRBV1; clone size: NA; J gene: TRBJ2-1; D gene: NA; CDR3 protein: CTSSQDQAGAISYNEQFF; CDR3 DNA: TGCACCAGCAGCCAAGACCAAGCGGGGGCGATCTCCTACAATGAGCAGTTCTTC
V gene: TRBV9; clone size: NA; J gene: TRBJ1-6; D gene: TRBD1; CDR3 protein: CASSPRRGQNSPLHF; CDR3 DNA: TGTGCCAGCAGCCCCCGGAGGGGGCAGAATTCACCCCTCCACTTT
V gene: TRBV21-1; clone size: NA; J gene: TRBJ2-1; D gene: NA; CDR3 protein: CASSKSRQFF; CDR3 DNA: TGTGCCAGCAGCAAAAGTAGGCAGTTCTTC
V gene: TRBV5-1; clone size: NA; J gene: TRBJ1-2; D gene: NA; CDR3 protein: CASSLGTDNYGYTF; CDR3 DNA: TGCGCCAGCAGCTTGGGGACTGATAACTATGGCTACACCTTC
V gene: TRBV24-1; clone size: NA; J gene: TRBJ2-3; D gene: NA; CDR3 protein: CATFDAYDSSSTDTQYF; CDR3 DNA: TGTGCCACCTTCGACGCCTACGACAGCTCTAGCACAGATACGCAGTATTTT
V gene: TRBV5-4; clone size: NA; J gene: TRBJ2-2; D gene: TRBD2; CDR3 protein: CASSLTGGSASRTGELFF; CDR3 DNA: TGTGCCAGCAGCTTGACCGGGGGGAGCGCCTCGAGGACCGGGGAGCTGTTTTTT
V gene: TRBV5-1; clone size: NA; J gene: TRBJ2-7; D gene: TRBD1; CDR3 protein: CASSLPPDRVLGYEQYF; CDR3 DNA: TGCGCCAGCAGCTTGCCTCCAGACAGGGTCCTCGGCTACGAGCAGTACTTC
V gene: TRBV5-1; clone size: NA; J gene: TRBJ2-5; D gene: TRBD2; CDR3 protein: CASSGGGSRETQYF; CDR3 DNA: TGCGCCAGCAGCGGCGGGGGGTCGCGAGAGACCCAGTACTTC
V gene: TRBV5-1; clone size: NA; J gene: TRBJ2-3; D gene: NA; CDR3 protein: CASSLGTEDTQYF; CDR3 DNA: TGCGCCAGCAGCTTGGGGACTGAAGATACGCAGTATTTT
V gene: TRBV7-2; clone size: NA; J gene: TRBJ2-1; D gene: TRBD2; CDR3 protein: CASSFQYLAGPYNEQFF; CDR3 DNA: TGTGCCAGCAGCTTCCAATACCTAGCGGGGCCTTACAATGAGCAGTTCTTC
V gene: TRBV19; clone size: NA; J gene: TRBJ1-1; D gene: TRBD1; CDR3 protein: CASSIDTGGDAFF; CDR3 DNA: TGTGCCAGTAGTATAGACACAGGGGGAGACGCTTTCTTT
V gene: TRBV27; clone size: NA; J gene: TRBJ1-5; D gene: TRBD1; CDR3 protein: CASSSTPTGSNQPQHF; CDR3 DNA: TGTGCCAGCAGTTCCACCCCGACAGGGAGCAATCAGCCCCAGCATTTT
V gene: TRBV23-1; clone size: NA; J gene: TRBJ2-1; D gene: TRBD1; CDR3 protein: CASARVTGRYNEQFF; CDR3 DNA: TGCGCCAGCGCCCGGGTGACAGGGCGTTACAATGAGCAGTTCTTC
V gene: TRBV27; clone size: NA; J gene: TRBJ2-1; D gene: NA; CDR3 protein: CASSSIRDFLSSYNEQFF; CDR3 DNA: TGTGCCAGCAGTTCCATCCGGGACTTCCTGAGCTCCTACAATGAGCAGTTCTTC
V gene: TRBV7-9; clone size: NA; J gene: TRBJ1-1; D gene: TRBD1; CDR3 protein: CASSLGDRVGTEAFF; CDR3 DNA: TGTGCCAGCAGCTTAGGGGACAGGGTTGGCACTGAAGCTTTCTTT
V gene: TRBV27; clone size: once; J gene: TRBJ2-4; D gene: TRBD2; CDR3 protein: CASSSPGLIGKNIQYF; CDR3 DNA: TGTGCCAGCAGTTCACCGGGACTAATTGGCAAAAACATTCAGTACTTC
V gene: TRBV5-1; clone size: NA; J gene: TRBJ2-1; D gene: TRBD1; CDR3 protein: CASSPGQGNEQFF; CDR3 DNA: TGCGCCAGCAGCCCTGGACAGGGCAATGAGCAGTTCTTC
V gene: TRBV2; clone size: NA; J gene: TRBJ1-2; D gene: NA; CDR3 protein: CASSIQTEYGYTF; CDR3 DNA: TGTGCCAGCAGCATACAGACAGAGTATGGCTACACCTTC
V gene: TRBV18; clone size: NA; J gene: TRBJ2-1; D gene: TRBD1; CDR3 protein: CASSPRTGIYNEQFF; CDR3 DNA: TGTGCCAGCTCACCCCGGACAGGGATCTACAATGAGCAGTTCTTC
V gene: TRBV19; clone size: NA; J gene: TRBJ2-6; D gene: TRBD2; CDR3 protein: CASSLVSGAGANVLTF; CDR3 DNA: TGTGCCAGTAGCCTAGTCAGCGGGGCTGGGGCCAACGTCCTGACTTTC
V gene: TRBV5-1; clone size: NA; J gene: TRBJ2-1; D gene: TRBD1; CDR3 protein: CASSLGDRARDNEQFF; CDR3 DNA: TGCGCCAGCAGCTTGGGTGACAGGGCGAGGGACAATGAGCAGTTCTTC
V gene: TRBV10-1; clone size: many; J gene: TRBJ2-2; D gene: NA; CDR3 protein: CASGSTDSRTGELFF; CDR3 DNA: TGCGCCAGCGGCAGTACCGACAGTCGCACCGGGGAGCTGTTTTTT
V gene: TRBV7-2; clone size: NA; J gene: TRBJ1-2; D gene: NA; CDR3 protein: CASSLGFGEAGYTF; CDR3 DNA: TGTGCCAGCAGCTTAGGGTTCGGGGAGGCTGGCTACACCTTC
V gene: TRBV30; clone size: NA; J gene: TRBJ2-1; D gene: TRBD2; CDR3 protein: CAWSPGLAGRTYNEQFF; CDR3 DNA: TGTGCCTGGAGCCCGGGACTAGCGGGAAGGACCTACAATGAGCAGTTCTTC
V gene: TRBV10-3; clone size: NA; J gene: TRBJ2-3; D gene: TRBD1; CDR3 protein: CAISDRDRVFDTQYF; CDR3 DNA: TGTGCCATCAGTGACCGGGACAGGGTCTTTGATACGCAGTATTTT
V gene: TRBV15; clone size: once; J gene: TRBJ1-1; D gene: NA; CDR3 protein: CATSRRAMNTEAFF; CDR3 DNA: TGTGCCACCAGCAGGAGGGCTATGAACACTGAAGCTTTCTTT
V gene: TRBV7-2; clone size: NA; J gene: TRBJ2-7; D gene: TRBD2; CDR3 protein: CASSLASGRNEQYF; CDR3 DNA: TGTGCCAGCAGCCTCGCTAGCGGGAGGAACGAGCAGTACTTC
V gene: TRBV15; clone size: NA; J gene: TRBJ2-7; D gene: TRBD1; CDR3 protein: CATSAPGTGGYEQYF; CDR3 DNA: TGTGCCACCAGCGCCCCCGGGACAGGGGGCTACGAGCAGTACTTC
V gene: TRBV6-1; clone size: NA; J gene: TRBJ2-7; D gene: NA; CDR3 protein: CASSEQTGDYEQYF; CDR3 DNA: TGTGCCAGCAGTGAACAGACAGGAGACTACGAGCAGTACTTC
V gene: TRBV6-1; clone size: once; J gene: TRBJ2-1; D gene: NA; CDR3 protein: CASSESSGPQGVQFF; CDR3 DNA: TGTGCCAGCAGTGAAAGTTCAGGTCCTCAAGGTGTGCAGTTCTTC
V gene: TRBV5-8; clone size: NA; J gene: TRBJ2-3; D gene: TRBD2; CDR3 protein: CASSFGRGPDTQYF; CDR3 DNA: TGTGCCAGCAGCTTTGGGAGGGGCCCAGATACGCAGTATTTT
V gene: TRBV6-6; clone size: once; J gene: TRBJ1-1; D gene: NA; CDR3 protein: CASRPRGTEAFF; CDR3 DNA: TGTGCCAGCAGACCCCGGGGCACTGAAGCTTTCTTT
V gene: TRBV18; clone size: once; J gene: TRBJ1-3; D gene: NA; CDR3 protein: CASSPGLENTIYF; CDR3 DNA: TGTGCCAGCTCACCCGGACTGGAAAACACCATATATTTT
V gene: TRBV5-1; clone size: NA; J gene: TRBJ2-2; D gene: TRBD2; CDR3 protein: CASSLGGSGATGELFF; CDR3 DNA: TGCGCCAGCAGCTTGGGCGGTAGCGGGGCGACCGGGGAGCTGTTTTTT
V gene: TRBV20-1; clone size: NA; J gene: TRBJ2-7; D gene: NA; CDR3 protein: CSASGGQRNTYEQYF; CDR3 DNA: TGCAGTGCTAGTGGCGGACAGAGGAACACCTACGAGCAGTACTTC